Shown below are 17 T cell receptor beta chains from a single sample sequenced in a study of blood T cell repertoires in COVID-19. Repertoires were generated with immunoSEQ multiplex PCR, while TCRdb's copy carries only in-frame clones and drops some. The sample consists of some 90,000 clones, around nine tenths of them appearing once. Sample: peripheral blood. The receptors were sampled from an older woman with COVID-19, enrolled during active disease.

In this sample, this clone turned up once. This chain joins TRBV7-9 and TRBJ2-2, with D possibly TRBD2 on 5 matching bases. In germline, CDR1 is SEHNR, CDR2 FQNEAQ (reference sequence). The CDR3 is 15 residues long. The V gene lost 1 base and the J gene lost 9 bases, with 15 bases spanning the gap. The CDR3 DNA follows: TGTGCCAGCAGCTTAGTTCCATCAGCGGCGTGGGAGCTGTTTTTT. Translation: CASSLVPSAAWELFF.

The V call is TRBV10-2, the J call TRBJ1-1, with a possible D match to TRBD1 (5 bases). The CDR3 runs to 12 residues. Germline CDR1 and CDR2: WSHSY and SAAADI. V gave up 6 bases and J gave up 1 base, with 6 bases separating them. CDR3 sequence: CASSTGNTEAFF. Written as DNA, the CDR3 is TGCGCCAGCAGCACAGGGAACACTGAAGCTTTCTTT.

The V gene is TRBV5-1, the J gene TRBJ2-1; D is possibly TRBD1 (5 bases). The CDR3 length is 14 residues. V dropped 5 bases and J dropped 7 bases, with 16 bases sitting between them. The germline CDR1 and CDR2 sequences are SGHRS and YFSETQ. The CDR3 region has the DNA TGCGCCAGCAGACCGCCAGGGAACGGGAATGAGCAGTTCTTC. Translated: CASRPPGNGNEQFF.

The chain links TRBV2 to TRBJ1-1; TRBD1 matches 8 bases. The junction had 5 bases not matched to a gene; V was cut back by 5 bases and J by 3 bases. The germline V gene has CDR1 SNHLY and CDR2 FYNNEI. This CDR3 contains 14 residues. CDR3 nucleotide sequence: TGTGCCAGCAGTCCTGACAGGGGTTACACTGAAGCTTTCTTT. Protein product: CASSPDRGYTEAFF.

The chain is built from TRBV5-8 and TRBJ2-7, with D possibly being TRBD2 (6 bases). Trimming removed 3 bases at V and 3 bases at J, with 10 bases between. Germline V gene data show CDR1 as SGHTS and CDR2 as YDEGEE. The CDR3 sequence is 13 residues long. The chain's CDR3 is CASSSGLDYEQYF. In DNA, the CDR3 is TGTGCCAGCAGCTCGGGACTCGACTACGAGCAGTACTTC.

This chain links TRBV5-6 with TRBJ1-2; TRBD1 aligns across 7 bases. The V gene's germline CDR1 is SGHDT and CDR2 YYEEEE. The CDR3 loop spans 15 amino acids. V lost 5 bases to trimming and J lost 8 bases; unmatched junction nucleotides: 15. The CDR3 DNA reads TGTGCCAGCAGGTTGATGAGGGGGCTAAGGAGAGGCTACACCTTC. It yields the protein CASRLMRGLRRGYTF.

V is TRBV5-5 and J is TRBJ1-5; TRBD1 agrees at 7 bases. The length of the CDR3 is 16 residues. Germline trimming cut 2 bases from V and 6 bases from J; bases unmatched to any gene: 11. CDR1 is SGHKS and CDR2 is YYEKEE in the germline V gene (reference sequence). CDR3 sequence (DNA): TGTGCCAGCAGCTTACGAGAGATGCAGGGGGGTCAGCCCCAGCATTTT. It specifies CASSLREMQGGQPQHF.

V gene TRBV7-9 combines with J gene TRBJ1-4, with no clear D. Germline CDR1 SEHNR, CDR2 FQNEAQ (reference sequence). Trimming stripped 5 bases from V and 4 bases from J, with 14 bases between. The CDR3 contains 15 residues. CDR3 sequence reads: CASSHSTRFNEKLFF. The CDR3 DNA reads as TGTGCCAGCAGCCACTCGACACGGTTTAATGAAAAACTGTTTTTT.

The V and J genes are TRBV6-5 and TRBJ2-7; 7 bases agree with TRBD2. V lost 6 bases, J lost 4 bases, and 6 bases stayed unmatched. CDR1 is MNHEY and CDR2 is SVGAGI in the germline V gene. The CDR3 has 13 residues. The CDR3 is CASRGAGSYEQYF. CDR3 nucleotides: TGTGCCAGCAGAGGAGCGGGGTCTTACGAGCAGTACTTC.

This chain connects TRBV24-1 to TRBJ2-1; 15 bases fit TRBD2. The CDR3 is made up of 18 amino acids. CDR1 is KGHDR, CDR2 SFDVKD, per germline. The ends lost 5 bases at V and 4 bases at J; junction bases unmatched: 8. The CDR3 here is CATSAGLAGGLDYNEQFF. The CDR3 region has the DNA TGTGCCACCAGTGCGGGACTAGCGGGGGGTCTTGATTACAATGAGCAGTTCTTC.

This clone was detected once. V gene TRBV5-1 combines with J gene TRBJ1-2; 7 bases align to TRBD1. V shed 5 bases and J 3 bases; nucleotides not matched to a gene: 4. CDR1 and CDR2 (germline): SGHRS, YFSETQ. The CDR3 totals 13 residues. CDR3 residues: CASRPGTDYGYTF. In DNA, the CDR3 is TGCGCCAGCAGACCCGGGACAGACTATGGCTACACCTTC.

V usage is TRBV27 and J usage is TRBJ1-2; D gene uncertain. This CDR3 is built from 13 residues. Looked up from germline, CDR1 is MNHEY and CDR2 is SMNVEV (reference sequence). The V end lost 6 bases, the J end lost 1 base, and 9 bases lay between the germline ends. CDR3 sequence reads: CASSLRFNYGYTF. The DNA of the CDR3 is TGTGCCAGCAGCCTACGGTTTAACTATGGCTACACCTTC.

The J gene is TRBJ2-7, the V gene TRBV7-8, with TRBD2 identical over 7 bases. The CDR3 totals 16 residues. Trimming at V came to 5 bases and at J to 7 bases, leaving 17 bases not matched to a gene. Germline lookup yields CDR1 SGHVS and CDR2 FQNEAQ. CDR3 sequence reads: CASSLLTSSSSEEQYF. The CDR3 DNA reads TGTGCCAGCAGCCTATTGACTAGCAGCTCCTCGGAAGAGCAGTACTTC.

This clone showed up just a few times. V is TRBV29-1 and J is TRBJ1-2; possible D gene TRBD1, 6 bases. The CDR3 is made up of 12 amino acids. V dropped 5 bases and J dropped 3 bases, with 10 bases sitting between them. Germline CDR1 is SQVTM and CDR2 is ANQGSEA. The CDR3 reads CSVRGTDYGYTF. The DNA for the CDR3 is TGCAGCGTTAGGGGGACCGACTATGGCTACACCTTC.

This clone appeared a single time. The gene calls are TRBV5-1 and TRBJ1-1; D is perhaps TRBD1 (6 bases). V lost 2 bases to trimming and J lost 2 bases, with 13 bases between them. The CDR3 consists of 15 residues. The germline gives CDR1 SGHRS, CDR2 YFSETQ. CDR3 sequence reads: CASSLPQQGNTEAFF. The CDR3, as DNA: TGCGCCAGCAGCTTACCCCAACAGGGTAACACTGAAGCTTTCTTT.

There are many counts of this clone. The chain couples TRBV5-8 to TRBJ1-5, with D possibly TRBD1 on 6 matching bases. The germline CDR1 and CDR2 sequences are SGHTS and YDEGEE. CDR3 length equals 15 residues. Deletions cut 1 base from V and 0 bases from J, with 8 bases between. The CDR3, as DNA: TGTGCCAGCAGCTTGCAGGGGTATAGCAATCAGCCCCAGCATTTT. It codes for CASSLQGYSNQPQHF.

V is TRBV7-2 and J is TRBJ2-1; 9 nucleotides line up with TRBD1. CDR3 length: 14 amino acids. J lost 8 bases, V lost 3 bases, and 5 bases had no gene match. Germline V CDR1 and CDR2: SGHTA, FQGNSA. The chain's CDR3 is CASSLGQGNYEQFF. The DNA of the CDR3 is TGTGCCAGCAGCTTGGGACAGGGTAACTATGAGCAGTTCTTC.